This T cell receptor (beta chain) was identified during a study of identical twins. Study results and caveats: Weaker excess sharing between twins was seen in beta out-of-frame sequences. Abundant beta clonotypes from cord blood had fewer insertions, unlike memory repertoires, which showed none.

Germline V gene lookup returns CDR1 SSHAT and CDR2 FNYEAQ (reference sequence). The CDR3 extends over 17 amino acids. About this clonotype: Its target is not known. Germline and junction disagree at one end, which may indicate a read error.

One entry per CDR3 protein results from TCRdb running MiXCR on the 5' RACE reads. The sample carries a few hundred thousand distinct CDR3 sequences, 15% to 20% recorded once. The receptor comes from a man in his fifties or sixties in good health. The V call is TRBV7-7, the J call TRBJ2-5; the match to TRBD1 covers 9 bases. The sequencing input was naive T cells sorted from blood. CDR3 sequence: CASSTHRGRLYQETQYF. The CDR3 region has the DNA TGTGCTAGCAGCACTCACAGGGGGCGGCTGTACCAAGAGACCCAGTACTTC.